This TCR beta chain stems from a study of CD8+ T cells in alopecia areata. Turning to the study itself: At a dose of 5 to 10 mg twice daily, oral tofacitinib was given to treated patients. Study-wide results and limits: Expanded CD8+ clones among the top 100, and scalp clonality, were significantly decreased by tofacitinib.

CDR3 length: 14 amino acids. Germline V CDR1 and CDR2: MNHNY, SVGAGI (reference sequence). V was cut by 7 bases and J by 6 bases, with 13 bases left in between. This sample's treatment: oral pan-JAK inhibitor, 5-10 mg twice daily. It was from PBMCs that CD4+ and CD8+ T cells were sorted. Regarding this clone: The antigen is unknown.

Extracted from the samples, RNA was reverse transcribed into cDNA to serve as the sequencing template. Sequenced by immunoSEQ multiplex PCR; TCRdb stores in-frame clones only, minus some. The sample gives about 220,000 clones, about 57% of which show up once; more than 1.5% is in the top ten. The sample consisted of CD4+ T cells sorted from blood, taken at week 4, from a patient treated with tofacitinib. The TCR comes from a human donor with alopecia areata. V is TRBV6-6 and J is TRBJ1-6; D gene unclear. The CDR3 DNA sequence: TGTGCCAGCATATATAGCGAGTTTAATTCACCCCTCCACTTT. Encoded protein: CASIYSEFNSPLHF.